This is a list of T cell receptor beta chains from one sample in a study of T cells in Graves' hyperthyroidism and ophthalmopathy. TCRdb passed the multiplex PCR reads through MiXCR, listing each CDR3 protein once. Of hundreds of thousands of distinct CDR3 sequences in the sample, 24% are singletons; the top ten hold about 11%. Sequencing was carried out using blood. The receptors here all came from a woman in her 30s with Graves' ophthalmopathy. CDR3s include the opening cysteine and the closing phenylalanine or tryptophan. The order of the fields is J gene, D gene, V gene, clone size, CDR3 protein, CDR3 DNA. D genes are given only for firm matches. Some rows have no size entry. The others give once, few or many, or a class for an expanded clone.

TRBJ2-7	-	TRBV28	many	CASTSGSPYEQYF	TGTGCCAGCACTTCGGGCTCCCCCTACGAGCAGTACTTC
TRBJ1-2	TRBD1	TRBV20-1	many	CSASDREDGYTF	TGCAGTGCTAGTGACAGGGAGGACGGCTACACCTTC
TRBJ2-2	-	TRBV29-1	few	CSAEQGVNTGELFF	TGCAGCGCCGAACAGGGAGTGAACACCGGGGAGCTGTTTTTT
TRBJ1-2	-	TRBV5-1	few	CASATQGTNYGYTF	TGCGCCAGCGCTACTCAGGGGACTAACTATGGCTACACCTTC
TRBJ1-5	-	TRBV7-8	-	CASSDTLSKPQHF	TGTGCCAGCAGCGACACCCTTTCTAAGCCCCAGCATTTT
TRBJ1-1	TRBD1	TRBV7-8	many	CASSLLFGTANTEAFF	TGTGCCAGCAGCTTACTATTTGGGACAGCAAACACTGAAGCTTTCTTT
TRBJ1-2	TRBD1	TRBV28	-	CVSYSPDRAFLKGYTF	TGTGTCAGCTACTCTCCGGACAGGGCCTTTCTAAAGGGCTACACCTTC
TRBJ1-1	-	TRBV12-5	few	CASAVPGTLNTEAFF	TGTGCTAGTGCGGTCCCAGGGACCCTGAACACTGAAGCTTTCTTT
TRBJ2-5	-	TRBV7-2	many	CASSNPSKETQYF	TGTGCCAGCAGCAACCCCTCCAAAGAGACCCAGTACTTC
TRBJ1-5	-	TRBV7-8	-	CASSLGGKRPQHF	TGTGCCAGCAGCTTAGGAGGGAAGCGGCCCCAGCATTTT
TRBJ1-5	-	TRBV18	-	CASSQGIKQPQHF	TGTGCCAGCTCACAGGGTATTAAGCAGCCCCAGCATTTT
TRBJ2-7	-	TRBV19	many	CASSILGDGPYEQYF	TGTGCCAGTAGCATCTTGGGGGACGGGCCCTACGAGCAGTACTTC
TRBJ1-1	-	TRBV29-1	many	CSVEDWTNTEAFF	TGCAGCGTTGAAGATTGGACGAACACTGAAGCTTTCTTT
TRBJ2-3	-	TRBV24-1	many	CATSDFTDTQYF	TGTGCCACCAGTGATTTCACAGATACGCAGTATTTT
TRBJ1-4	-	TRBV27	-	CAAGARGRRNEKLFF	TGTGCCGCCGGAGCGCGGGGGAGAAGAAATGAAAAACTGTTTTTT
TRBJ2-7	TRBD1	TRBV9	many	CASSVQGAGYEQYF	TGTGCCAGCAGCGTCCAGGGGGCGGGTTACGAGCAGTACTTC
TRBJ2-2	TRBD2	TRBV12-3/TRBV12-4	-	CASSRPGAGVNTGELFF	TGTGCCAGCAGCCGCCCGGGAGCGGGGGTGAACACCGGGGAGCTGTTTTTT
TRBJ1-1	-	TRBV5-1	-	CASSLGRDRLNTEAFF	TGCGCCAGCAGCTTGGGCCGCGACAGGTTGAACACTGAAGCTTTCTTT
TRBJ2-4	-	TRBV19	many	CASSSGTAERNIQYF	TGTGCCAGCTCCTCCGGGACGGCGGAAAGAAACATTCAGTACTTC
TRBJ1-2	-	TRBV12-3/TRBV12-4	-	CTSSPVGANYGYTF	TGTACCAGCAGCCCGGTGGGGGCCAACTATGGCTACACCTTC
TRBJ1-1	-	TRBV19	many	CASLRTSTTMNTEAFF	TGTGCCAGCCTCCGTACGTCAACCACGATGAACACTGAAGCTTTCTTT
TRBJ1-3	-	TRBV4-3	-	CASSQDSVATSGNTIYF	TGCGCCAGCAGCCAAGATAGCGTCGCCACCTCAGGAAACACCATATATTTT
TRBJ2-5	-	TRBV10-3	many	CAISEFAKETQYF	TGTGCCATCAGTGAGTTCGCGAAAGAGACCCAGTACTTC
TRBJ1-2	-	TRBV10-3	many	CAISLSETRPGYTF	TGTGCCATCAGTTTGTCCGAGACCCGGCCTGGCTACACCTTC
TRBJ2-5	-	TRBV7-2	many	CASSQGPEETQYF	TGTGCCAGCAGCCAAGGACCTGAAGAGACCCAGTACTTC
TRBJ1-6	-	TRBV20-1	few	CSARDLDRSSYNSPLHF	TGCAGTGCTAGAGATTTAGACAGGAGCTCCTATAATTCACCCCTCCACTTT
TRBJ1-5	-	TRBV19	many	CASSDQGWNQPQHF	TGTGCCAGTAGTGACCAGGGGTGGAATCAGCCCCAGCATTTT
TRBJ1-5	TRBD1	TRBV28	many	CASSPGQGDQPQHF	TGTGCCAGCAGCCCGGGACAGGGGGATCAGCCCCAGCATTTT
TRBJ1-1	-	TRBV25-1	few	CASSLPRDGNTEAFF	TGTGCCAGCAGTCTCCCGAGGGACGGGAACACTGAAGCTTTCTTT
TRBJ1-1	TRBD1	TRBV6-1	many	CASRPQGTNTEAFF	TGTGCCAGCAGGCCACAGGGGACGAACACTGAAGCTTTCTTT
TRBJ1-2	-	TRBV10-3	many	CAISEGSYGYTF	TGTGCCATCAGTGAAGGATCCTATGGCTACACCTTC
TRBJ2-7	-	TRBV2	many	CASSNRVYEQYF	TGTGCCAGCAGTAACAGGGTTTACGAGCAGTACTTC
TRBJ1-4	TRBD1	TRBV24-1	-	CATSDGTDLNEKLLF	TGTGCCACCAGTGACGGGACAGACCTTAATGAAAAACTGTTGTTT
TRBJ2-3	-	TRBV6-5	many	CASSYGGAADTQYF	TGTGCCAGCAGTTACGGCGGGGCGGCAGATACGCAGTATTTT
TRBJ1-1	-	TRBV5-1	-	CASSLDPGDETEAFF	TGCGCCAGCAGCTTGGATCCGGGGGACGAAACTGAAGCTTTCTTT
TRBJ2-7	TRBD2	TRBV20-1	many	CSARDGSRGGGYEQYF	TGCAGTGCTAGAGATGGTAGTCGGGGGGGCGGCTACGAGCAGTACTTC
TRBJ1-2	-	TRBV6-5	-	CASSYSTGQHNYGYTF	TGTGCCAGCAGTTACTCGACTGGACAGCACAACTATGGCTACACCTTC
TRBJ1-5	TRBD1	TRBV2	-	CASSDRGLGNQPQHF	TGTGCCAGCAGTGACAGGGGGCTTGGCAATCAGCCCCAGCATTTT
TRBJ1-2	-	TRBV2	-	CASSERTGNYGYTF	TGTGCCAGCAGTGAACGCACAGGAAACTATGGCTACACCTTC
TRBJ2-7	-	TRBV6-5	many	CASSYRLQGYEQYF	TGTGCCAGCAGTTACCGACTTCAGGGCTACGAGCAGTACTTC
TRBJ2-5	TRBD1	TRBV20-1	few	CSAKLDRGLQETQYF	TGCAGTGCTAAACTTGACAGGGGCCTCCAAGAGACCCAGTACTTC
TRBJ1-5	TRBD1	TRBV2	many	CASSEGTGGGNQPQHF	TGTGCCAGCAGTGAAGGGACAGGGGGCGGCAATCAGCCCCAGCATTTT
TRBJ2-2	TRBD2	TRBV5-1	few	CASSWGTSGELFF	TGCGCCAGCAGCTGGGGGACTAGCGGGGAGCTGTTTTTT